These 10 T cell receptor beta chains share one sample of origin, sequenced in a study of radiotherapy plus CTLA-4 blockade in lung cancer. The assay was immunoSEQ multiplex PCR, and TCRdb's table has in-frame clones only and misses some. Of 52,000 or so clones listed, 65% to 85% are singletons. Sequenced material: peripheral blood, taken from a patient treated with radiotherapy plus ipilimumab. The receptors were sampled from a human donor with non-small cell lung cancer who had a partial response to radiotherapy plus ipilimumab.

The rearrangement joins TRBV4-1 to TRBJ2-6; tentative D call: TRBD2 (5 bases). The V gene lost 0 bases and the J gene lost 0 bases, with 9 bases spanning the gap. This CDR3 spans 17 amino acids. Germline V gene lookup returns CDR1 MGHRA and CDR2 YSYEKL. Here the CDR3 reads CASSQDAGLSGANVLTF. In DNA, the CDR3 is TGCGCCAGCAGCCAAGATGCGGGCCTCTCTGGGGCCAACGTCCTGACTTTC.

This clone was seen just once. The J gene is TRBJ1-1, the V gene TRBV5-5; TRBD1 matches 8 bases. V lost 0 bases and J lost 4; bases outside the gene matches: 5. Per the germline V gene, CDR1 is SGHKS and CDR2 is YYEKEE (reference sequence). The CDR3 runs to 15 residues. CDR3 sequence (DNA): TGTGCCAGCAGCTTGGCAGGGGGCAGGATCACTGAAGCTTTCTTT. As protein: CASSLAGGRITEAFF.

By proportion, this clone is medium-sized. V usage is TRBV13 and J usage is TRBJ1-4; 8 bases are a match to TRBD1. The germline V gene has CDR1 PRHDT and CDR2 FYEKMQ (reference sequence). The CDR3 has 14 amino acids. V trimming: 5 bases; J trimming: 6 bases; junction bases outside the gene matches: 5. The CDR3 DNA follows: TGTGCCAGCAGCCCCAGGGGGCTGGATGAAAAACTGTTTTTT. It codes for CASSPRGLDEKLFF.

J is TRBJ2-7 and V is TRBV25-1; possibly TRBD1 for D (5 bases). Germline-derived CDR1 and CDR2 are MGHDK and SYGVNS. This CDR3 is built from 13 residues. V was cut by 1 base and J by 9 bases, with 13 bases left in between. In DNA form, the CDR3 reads TGTGCCAGCAGTGAATCCAGTCGAGACAGGCAGTACTTC. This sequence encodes CASSESSRDRQYF.

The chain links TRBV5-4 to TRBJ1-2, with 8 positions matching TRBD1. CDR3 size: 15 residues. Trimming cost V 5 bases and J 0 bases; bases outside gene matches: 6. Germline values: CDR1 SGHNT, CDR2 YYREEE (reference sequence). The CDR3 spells CASSQRDRTNYGYTF. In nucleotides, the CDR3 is TGTGCCAGCAGTCAGAGGGACAGGACTAACTATGGCTACACCTTC.

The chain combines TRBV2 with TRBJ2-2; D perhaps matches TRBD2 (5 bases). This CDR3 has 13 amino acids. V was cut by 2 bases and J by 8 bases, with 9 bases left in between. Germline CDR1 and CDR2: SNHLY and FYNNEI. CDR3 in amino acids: CASSETGVGELFF. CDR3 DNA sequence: TGTGCCAGCAGTGAAACCGGGGTTGGGGAGCTGTTTTTT.

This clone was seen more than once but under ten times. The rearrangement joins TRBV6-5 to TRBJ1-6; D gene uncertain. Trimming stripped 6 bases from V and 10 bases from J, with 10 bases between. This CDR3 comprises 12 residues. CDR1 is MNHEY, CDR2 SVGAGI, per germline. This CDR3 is CASRTPKSPLHF. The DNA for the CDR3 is TGTGCCAGCAGGACTCCAAAATCACCCCTCCACTTT.

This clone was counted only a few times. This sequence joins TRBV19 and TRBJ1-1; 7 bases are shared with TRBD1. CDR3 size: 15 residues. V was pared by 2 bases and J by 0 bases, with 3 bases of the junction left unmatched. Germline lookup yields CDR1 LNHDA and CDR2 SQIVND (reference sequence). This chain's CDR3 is CASSIRTGMNTEAFF. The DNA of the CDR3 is TGTGCCAGTAGTATACGGACAGGAATGAACACTGAAGCTTTCTTT.

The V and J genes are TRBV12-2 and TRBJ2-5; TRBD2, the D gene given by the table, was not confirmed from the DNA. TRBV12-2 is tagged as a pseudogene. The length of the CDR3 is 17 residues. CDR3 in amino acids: CASRLATSGGGQETQYF. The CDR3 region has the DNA TGTGCAAGTCGCTTAGCCACAAGCGGGGGGGGGCAAGAGACCCAGTACTTC.

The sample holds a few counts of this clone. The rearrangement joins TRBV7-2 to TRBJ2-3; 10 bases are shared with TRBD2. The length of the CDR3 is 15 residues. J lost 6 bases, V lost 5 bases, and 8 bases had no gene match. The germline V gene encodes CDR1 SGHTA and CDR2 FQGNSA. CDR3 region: CASSVSSGGLDTQYF. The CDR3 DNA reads TGTGCCAGCAGCGTATCTAGCGGGGGCCTGGATACGCAGTATTTT. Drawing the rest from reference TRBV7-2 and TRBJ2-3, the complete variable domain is GAGVSQSPSNKVTEKGKDVELRCDPISGHTALYWYRQSLGQGLEFLIYFQGNSAPDKSGLPSDRFSAERTGGSVSTLTIQRTQQEDSAVYLCASSVSSGGLDTQYFGPGTRLTVL.